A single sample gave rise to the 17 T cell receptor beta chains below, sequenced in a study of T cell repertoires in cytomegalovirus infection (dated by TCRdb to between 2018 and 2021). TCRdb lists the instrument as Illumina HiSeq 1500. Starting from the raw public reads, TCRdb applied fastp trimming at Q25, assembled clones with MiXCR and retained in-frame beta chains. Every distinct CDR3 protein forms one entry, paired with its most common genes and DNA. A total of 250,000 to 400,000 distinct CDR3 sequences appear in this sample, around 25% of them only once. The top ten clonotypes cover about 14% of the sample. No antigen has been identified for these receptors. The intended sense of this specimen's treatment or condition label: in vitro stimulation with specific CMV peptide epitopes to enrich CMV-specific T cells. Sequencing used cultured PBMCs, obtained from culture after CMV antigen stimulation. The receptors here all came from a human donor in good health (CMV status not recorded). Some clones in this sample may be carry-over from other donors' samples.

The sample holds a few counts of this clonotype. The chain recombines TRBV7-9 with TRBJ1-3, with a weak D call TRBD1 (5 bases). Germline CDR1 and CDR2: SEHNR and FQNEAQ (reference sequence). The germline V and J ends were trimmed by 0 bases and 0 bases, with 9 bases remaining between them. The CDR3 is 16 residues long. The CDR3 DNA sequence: TGTGCCAGCAGCTTAGCGGGAGGGGTCTCTGGAAACACCATATATTTT. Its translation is CASSLAGGVSGNTIYF.

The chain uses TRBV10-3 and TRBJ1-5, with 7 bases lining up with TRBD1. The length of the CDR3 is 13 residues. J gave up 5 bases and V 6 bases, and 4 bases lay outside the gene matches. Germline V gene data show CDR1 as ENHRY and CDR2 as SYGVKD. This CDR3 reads CAIRSDRDQPQHF. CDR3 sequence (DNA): TGTGCCATCAGGTCCGACAGGGATCAGCCCCAGCATTTT.

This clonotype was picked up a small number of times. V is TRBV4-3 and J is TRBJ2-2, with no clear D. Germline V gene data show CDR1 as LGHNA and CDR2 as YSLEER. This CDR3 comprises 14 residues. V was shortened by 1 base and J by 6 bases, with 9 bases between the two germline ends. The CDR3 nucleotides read TGCGCCAGCAGCCAAGTCCCGGCCGCCGGGGAGCTGTTTTTT. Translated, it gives CASSQVPAAGELFF.

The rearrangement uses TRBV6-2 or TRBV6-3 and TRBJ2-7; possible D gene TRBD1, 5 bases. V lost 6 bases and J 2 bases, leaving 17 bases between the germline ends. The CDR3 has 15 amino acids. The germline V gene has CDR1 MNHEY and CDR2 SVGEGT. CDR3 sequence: CASSDRRVGTYEQYF. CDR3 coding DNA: TGTGCCAGCAGCGATCGCAGGGTTGGGACCTACGAGCAGTACTTC.

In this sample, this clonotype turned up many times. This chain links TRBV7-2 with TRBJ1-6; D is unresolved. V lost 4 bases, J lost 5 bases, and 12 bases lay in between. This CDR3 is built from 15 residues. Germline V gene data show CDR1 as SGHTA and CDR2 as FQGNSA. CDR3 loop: CASSSSVSNNSPLHF. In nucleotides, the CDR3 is TGTGCCAGCAGCTCTTCGGTCAGCAATAATTCACCCCTCCACTTT.

CDR3 DNA: TGTGCCAGCAGCCCCCTAACGATAAACACTGAAGCTTTCTTT. This codes for CASSPLTINTEAFF. The chain links TRBV7-9 to TRBJ1-1; D is ambiguous. The germline V and J ends were trimmed by 5 bases and 2 bases, with 12 bases remaining between them. Germline-derived CDR1 and CDR2 are SEHNR and FQNEAQ (reference sequence). CDR3 length: 14 residues.

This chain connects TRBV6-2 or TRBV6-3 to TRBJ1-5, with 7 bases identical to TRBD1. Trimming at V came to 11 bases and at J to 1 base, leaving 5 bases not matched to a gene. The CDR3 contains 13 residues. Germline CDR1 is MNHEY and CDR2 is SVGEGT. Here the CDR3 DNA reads TGTGCCGCCTCGGGACAGAGCAATCAGCCCCAGCATTTT. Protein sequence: CAASGQSNQPQHF.

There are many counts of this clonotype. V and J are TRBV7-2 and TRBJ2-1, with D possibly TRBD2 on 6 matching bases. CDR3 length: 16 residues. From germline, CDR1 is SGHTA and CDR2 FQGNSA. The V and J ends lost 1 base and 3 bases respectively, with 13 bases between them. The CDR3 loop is CASSLGGRGIYNEQFF. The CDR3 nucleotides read TGTGCCAGCAGCTTAGGGGGTCGGGGGATCTACAATGAGCAGTTCTTC.

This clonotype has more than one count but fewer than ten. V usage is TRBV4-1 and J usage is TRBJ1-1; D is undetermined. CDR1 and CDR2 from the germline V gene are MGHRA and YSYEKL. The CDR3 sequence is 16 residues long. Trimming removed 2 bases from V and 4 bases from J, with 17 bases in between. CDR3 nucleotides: TGCGCCAGCAGCCAACCGTCGGACTGGCCTAGCACTGAAGCTTTCTTT. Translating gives CASSQPSDWPSTEAFF.

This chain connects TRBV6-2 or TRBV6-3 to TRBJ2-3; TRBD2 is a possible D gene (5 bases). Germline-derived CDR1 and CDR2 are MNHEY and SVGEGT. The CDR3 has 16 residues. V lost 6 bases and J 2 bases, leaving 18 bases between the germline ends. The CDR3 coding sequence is TGTGCCAGCAGCTCGGGGAGCGGAATACACACAGATACGCAGTATTTT. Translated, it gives CASSSGSGIHTDTQYF.

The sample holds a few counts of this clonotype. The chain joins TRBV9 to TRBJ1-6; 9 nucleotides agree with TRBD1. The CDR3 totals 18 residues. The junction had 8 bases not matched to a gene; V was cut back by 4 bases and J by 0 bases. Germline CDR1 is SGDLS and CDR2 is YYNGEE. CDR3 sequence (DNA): TGTGCCAGCAGCCCAGCCGGGACAGGGAGCTCCTATAATTCACCCCTCCACTTT. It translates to CASSPAGTGSSYNSPLHF.

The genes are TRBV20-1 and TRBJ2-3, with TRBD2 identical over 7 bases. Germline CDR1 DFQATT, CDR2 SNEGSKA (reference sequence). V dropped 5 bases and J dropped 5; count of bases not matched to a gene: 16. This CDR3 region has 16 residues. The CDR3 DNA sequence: TGCAGTGCTCAGCCTCCCAGCGGGAAAATGGTAGATACGCAGTATTTT. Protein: CSAQPPSGKMVDTQYF.

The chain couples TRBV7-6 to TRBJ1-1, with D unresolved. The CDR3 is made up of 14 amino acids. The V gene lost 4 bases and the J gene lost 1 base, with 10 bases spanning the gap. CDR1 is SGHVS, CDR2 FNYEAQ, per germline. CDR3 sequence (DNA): TGTGCCAGCAGCTCAGTGGCGGGGAACACTGAAGCTTTCTTT. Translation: CASSSVAGNTEAFF.

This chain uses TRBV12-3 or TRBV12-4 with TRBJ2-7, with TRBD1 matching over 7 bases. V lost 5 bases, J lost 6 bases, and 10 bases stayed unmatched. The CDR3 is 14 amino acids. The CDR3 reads CASSPGQDWAEQYF. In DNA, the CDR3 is TGTGCCAGCAGTCCCGGACAGGATTGGGCCGAGCAGTACTTC.

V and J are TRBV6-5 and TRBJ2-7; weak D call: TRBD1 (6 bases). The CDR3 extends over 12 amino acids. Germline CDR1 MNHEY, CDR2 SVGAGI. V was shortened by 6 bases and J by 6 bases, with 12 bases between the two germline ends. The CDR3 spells CASREGTSEQYF. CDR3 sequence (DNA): TGTGCCAGCAGGGAAGGGACATCCGAGCAGTACTTC.

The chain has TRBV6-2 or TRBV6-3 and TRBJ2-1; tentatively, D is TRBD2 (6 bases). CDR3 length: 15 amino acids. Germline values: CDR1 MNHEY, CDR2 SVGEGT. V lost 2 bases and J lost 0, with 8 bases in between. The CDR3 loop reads CASSYGTGSYNEQFF. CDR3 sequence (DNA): TGTGCCAGCAGTTACGGGACTGGCTCCTACAATGAGCAGTTCTTC.

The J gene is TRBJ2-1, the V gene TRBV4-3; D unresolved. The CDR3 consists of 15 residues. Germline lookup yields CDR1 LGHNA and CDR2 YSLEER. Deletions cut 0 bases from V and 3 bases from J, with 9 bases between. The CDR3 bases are TGCGCCAGCAGCCAAGATAGCTCTAGCTACAATGAGCAGTTCTTC. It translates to CASSQDSSSYNEQFF.